A selection of T cell receptor beta chains follows, all from one sample in a study of T cells in Graves' hyperthyroidism and ophthalmopathy. TCRdb used MiXCR to reprocess the multiplex PCR reads, holding one entry per CDR3 protein. The data contain about 50,000 distinct CDR3 sequences, approximately 49% of them seen just once; the ten biggest clones take up under 35%. Sequenced input: peripheral blood or thyroid tissue (not recorded which). These TCRs come from a woman aged 45-59 years with Graves' hyperthyroidism. The CDR3 runs from the conserved cysteine through the conserved F or W. The D gene is left open where the match is weak. Clone size is stated in some rows and not others, as once, few, many or a class when expanded.

clone size | D gene | J gene | V gene | CDR3 DNA | CDR3 protein
. | . | TRBJ1-3 | TRBV5-1 | TGCGCCAGCAGCGTAACAGGAGGAAACACCATATATTTT | CASSVTGGNTIYF
. | TRBD1 | TRBJ2-1 | TRBV19 | TGTGCCAGTAGGGGGACAGGCCCCTACAATGAGCAGTTCTTC | CASRGTGPYNEQFF
. | . | TRBJ1-2 | TRBV10-3 | TGTGCCATCAGGGCCGCAGGGATCTATGGCTACACCTTC | CAIRAAGIYGYTF
many | . | TRBJ2-3 | TRBV9 | TGTGCCAGCAGCACCCTGACAGCAGATACGCAGTATTTT | CASSTLTADTQYF
once | . | TRBJ1-3 | TRBV7-9 | TGTGCCAGCAGCTTAGCGCTCGACTCAACCATATATTTT | CASSLALDSTIYF
. | . | TRBJ1-6 | TRBV7-2 | TGTGCCAGCAGCGAATCCGGGCTTTCACCCCTCCACTTT | CASSESGLSPLHF
many | TRBD2 | TRBJ2-5 | TRBV20-1 | TGCAGTGCTATGACTAGCGGGAGCGAAGAGACCCAGTACTTC | CSAMTSGSEETQYF
. | . | TRBJ1-1 | TRBV2 | TGTGCTAGTTCGGGGTTCAAACAAGCTTTCTTT | CASSGFKQAFF
. | TRBD1 | TRBJ1-2 | TRBV29-1 | TGCAGCGTTGAACGACAGGGGTGGATCTACACCTTC | CSVERQGWIYTF
. | . | TRBJ1-2 | TRBV13 | TGTGCCAGCAGCTTAGGGACTCCTAACTATGGCTACACCTTC | CASSLGTPNYGYTF
many | . | TRBJ1-2 | TRBV20-1 | TGCAGTGCTAGAGGAAGGGGTGGAGACGGAGGCTATGGCTACACCTTC | CSARGRGGDGGYGYTF
many | . | TRBJ1-5 | TRBV7-9 | TGTGCCAGCAGCTTAGCTACCGGGGACCAGCCCCAGCATTTT | CASSLATGDQPQHF
. | . | TRBJ1-1 | TRBV6-1 | TGTGCCAGCAGTGAAGAGGAAGGGGGGGGTTGGTGGGTGAACACTGGAGCTTTCTTT | CASSEEEGGGWWVNTGAFF
. | TRBD2 | TRBJ2-5 | TRBV12-3/TRBV12-4 | TGTACCAGCAGCTTAATGCGGGGGGAGACCCAGTACTTC | CTSSLMRGETQYF
many | TRBD2 | TRBJ2-3 | TRBV7-9 | TGTGCCAGCAGCGTCGGGACTAGCGGGAGTGTAGATACGCAGTATTTT | CASSVGTSGSVDTQYF
many | . | TRBJ2-3 | TRBV5-4 | TGTGCCATCGCTCCACCGGGGGCCACAGATACGCAGTATTTT | CAIAPPGATDTQYF
. | . | TRBJ1-2 | TRBV25-1 | TGTGCCAGCAGTGCTAGAGGACCGCGGTCGGACTATGGCTACACCTTC | CASSARGPRSDYGYTF
. | TRBD1 | TRBJ1-6 | TRBV2 | TGTGCCAGCAGTACGGGACAGCGTAATTCACCCCTCCACTTT | CASSTGQRNSPLHF
. | . | TRBJ1-2 | TRBV7-9 | TGTGCCAGCACTCTACAGGGAACGAATGGCTACACCTTC | CASTLQGTNGYTF
. | . | TRBJ2-5 | TRBV7-4 | TGTGCCGGAGGGGTGTACCAAGAGACCCAGTACTTC | CAGGVYQETQYF
many | . | TRBJ2-5 | TRBV12-3/TRBV12-4 | TGTGCCAGCAGTCCCTTCGGGGTTGGAGAGACCCAGTACTTC | CASSPFGVGETQYF
. | . | TRBJ1-5 | TRBV28 | TGTGCCAGCCGGACTACCGGGAGTAAATCAGCGGCCCAGCATTTT | CASRTTGSKSAAQHF